The sequence of this TCR beta chain was determined in a study of blood T cell repertoires in COVID-19 (TCRdb year 2020). Concerning the study at large: The collaborator samples originated in the United States, Italy and Spain and spanned the acute and convalescent phases of COVID-19. The prospective study material was composed of cDNA or gDNA derived from T cells, B-cell-depleted T cells, or PBMCs. Deeply sampled blood TCRbeta repertoires from subjects exposed to, actively infected with, or recovered from COVID-19 were included in the dataset. The repertoires were released in a freely available public database intended as a resource for research on the immune response to SARS-CoV-2. Samples were obtained from the ongoing ImmuneRACE study (first 160 participants) and from 1,254 subjects provided by 6 global collaborators. Sample metadata almost always included a de-identified subject ID, COVID-19 status, age in years and sex. Where available, HLA class I and class II types were taken from metadata supplied by the sample provider and were not determined by assay-based typing.

The collaborating institutions used their own protocols to collect whole blood in K2EDTA tubes. For TCRbeta analysis, collaborators shipped samples in one of three forms: frozen whole blood, isolated PBMCs, or DNA extracted from either of those sample types. Trimming leaves V shorter by 0 bases and J shorter by 8 bases, with the junction holding 8 bases beyond the gene matches. In the germline V gene, CDR1 corresponds to SGHRS and CDR2 to YFSETQ. From cysteine to phenylalanine, the CDR3 is 16 amino acids long. Only the CDR3 portion is preserved as DNA: 48 bases, with reading frame beginning at the first base. TCRbeta CDR3 regions were amplified from genomic DNA by means of the immunoSEQ Assay, a bias-controlled multiplex PCR. Turning to the authors' computational methods: Within the assay, amplification of reference gene primers was used to estimate how many nucleated cells each sample contained. To quantify the absolute abundance of each unique TCRbeta CDR3 rearrangement, sequence reads were collapsed and filtered. Productive Simpson clonality was computed per sample as the square root of Simpson's diversity index over productive rearrangements. TCRdb took this table from immuneACCESS and kept in-frame rearrangements with V and J called. Such tables lack part of the clones; where checked against another copy, unresolved V genes explain under half of the gap, and the rest is unexplained. D and trimming come from the DNA, and the V and J calls and clone size come from that table. Counted in this sample were more than 95,000 clones; 75% to 90% of them appeared once. The ten largest clones add up to 26% of the sample.

Paper-wide results and their limitations: How much clinical and demographic metadata was included differed by source and by participant, and the metadata was provided uncurated.

In the case of this clone: It lacks a known antigen. The input lacks base qualities; no much larger clone sits a single base away.

The chain links TRBV5-1 with TRBJ2-4; the junction holds 10 bases that match TRBD1. This receptor was taken from a man in his sixties with acute or convalescent COVID-19. The sample comprised peripheral blood. This receptor carries the CDR3 CASSLARGTGEDIQYF. The nucleotides read TGCGCCAGCAGCTTGGCCCGTGGGACAGGGGAGGACATTCAGTACTTC.